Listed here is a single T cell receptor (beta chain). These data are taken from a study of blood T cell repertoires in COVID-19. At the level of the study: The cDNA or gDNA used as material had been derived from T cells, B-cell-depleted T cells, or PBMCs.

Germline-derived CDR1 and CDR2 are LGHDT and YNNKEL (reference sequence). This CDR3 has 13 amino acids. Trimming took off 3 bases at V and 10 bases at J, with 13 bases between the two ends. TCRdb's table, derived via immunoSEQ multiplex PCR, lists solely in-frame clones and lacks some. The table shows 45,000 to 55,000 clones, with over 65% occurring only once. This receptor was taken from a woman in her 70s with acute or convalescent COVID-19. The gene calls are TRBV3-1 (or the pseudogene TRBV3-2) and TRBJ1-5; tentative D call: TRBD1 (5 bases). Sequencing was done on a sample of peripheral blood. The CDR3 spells CASSQSLGLPQHF. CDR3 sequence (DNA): TGTGCCAGCAGCCAGAGTTTGGGGCTTCCCCAGCATTTT.